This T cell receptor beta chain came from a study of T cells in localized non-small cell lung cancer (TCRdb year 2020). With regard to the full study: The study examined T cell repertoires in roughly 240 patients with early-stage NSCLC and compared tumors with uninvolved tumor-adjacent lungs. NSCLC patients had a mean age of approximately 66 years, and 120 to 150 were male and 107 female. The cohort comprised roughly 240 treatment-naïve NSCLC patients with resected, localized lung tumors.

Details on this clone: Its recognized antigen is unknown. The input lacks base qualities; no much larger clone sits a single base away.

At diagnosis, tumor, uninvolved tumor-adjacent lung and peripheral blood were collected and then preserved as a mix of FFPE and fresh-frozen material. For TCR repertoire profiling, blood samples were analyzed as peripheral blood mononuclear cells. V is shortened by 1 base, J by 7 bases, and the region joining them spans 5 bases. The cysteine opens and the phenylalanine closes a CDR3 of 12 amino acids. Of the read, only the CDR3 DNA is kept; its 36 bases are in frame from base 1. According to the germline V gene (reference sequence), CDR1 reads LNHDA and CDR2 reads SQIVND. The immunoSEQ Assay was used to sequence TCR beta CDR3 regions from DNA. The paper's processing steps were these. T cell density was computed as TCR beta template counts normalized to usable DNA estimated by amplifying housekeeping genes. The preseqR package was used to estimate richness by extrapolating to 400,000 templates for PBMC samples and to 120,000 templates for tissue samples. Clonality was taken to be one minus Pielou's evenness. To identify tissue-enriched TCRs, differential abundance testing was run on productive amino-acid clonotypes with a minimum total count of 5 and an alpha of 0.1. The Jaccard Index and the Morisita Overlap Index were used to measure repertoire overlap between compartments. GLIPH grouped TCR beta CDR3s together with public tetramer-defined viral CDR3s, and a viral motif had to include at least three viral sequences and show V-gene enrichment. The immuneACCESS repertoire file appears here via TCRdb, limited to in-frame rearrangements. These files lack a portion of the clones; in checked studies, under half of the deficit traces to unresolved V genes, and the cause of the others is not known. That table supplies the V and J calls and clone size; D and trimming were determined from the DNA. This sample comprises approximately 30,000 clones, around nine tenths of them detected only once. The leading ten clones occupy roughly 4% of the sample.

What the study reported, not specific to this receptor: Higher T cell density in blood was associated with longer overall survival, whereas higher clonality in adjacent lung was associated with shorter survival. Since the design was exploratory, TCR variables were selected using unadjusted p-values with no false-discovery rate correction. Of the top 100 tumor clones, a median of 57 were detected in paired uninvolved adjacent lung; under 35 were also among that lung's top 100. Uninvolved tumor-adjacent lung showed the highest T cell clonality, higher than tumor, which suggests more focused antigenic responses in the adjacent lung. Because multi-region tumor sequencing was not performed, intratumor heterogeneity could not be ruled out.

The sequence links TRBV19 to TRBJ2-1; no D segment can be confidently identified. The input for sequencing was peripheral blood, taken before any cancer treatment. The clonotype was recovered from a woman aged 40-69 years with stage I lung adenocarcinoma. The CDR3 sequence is CASSIVGNEQFF. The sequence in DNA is TGTGCCAGTAGTATAGTGGGAAATGAGCAGTTCTTC.